These T cell receptor beta chains were read from a single sample in a study of T-cell memory formation after mild COVID-19. MiXCR was run by TCRdb on the 5' RACE reads, yielding one entry per CDR3 protein. The sample has some 200,000 distinct CDR3 sequences; around 21% are singletons. Sequenced input: PBMCs or a T cell subset sorted from them (not recorded which). The source is an adult woman who had mild COVID-19 (a few samples of this study predate the infection). Cell type and time point are not known. Each CDR3 is given with its conserved first and last residue. The D gene is left open where the match is weak. Only some rows state a clone size, as once, few, many or a class for expanded clones.

TRBD1	TRBV4-3	few	TRBJ2-7	TGCGCCAGCTCTTTAGGGGGCCGTCCCTACGAGCAGTACTTC	CASSLGGRPYEQYF
TRBD1	TRBV20-1	many	TRBJ2-7	TGCAGTGCTAGAGGACAGGGGGGTTACTACGAGCAGTACTTC	CSARGQGGYYEQYF
.	TRBV7-2	few	TRBJ2-3	TGTGCCAGCAGCTTAGACCTCTACACAGATACGCAGTATTTT	CASSLDLYTDTQYF
.	TRBV24-1	.	TRBJ1-2	TGTGCCACCAGTGATCCAACAGTTGCCTATGGCTACACCTTC	CATSDPTVAYGYTF
.	TRBV29-1	many	TRBJ2-7	TGCAGCGTTGTTCCTAGCCGATTACACGAGCAGTACTTC	CSVVPSRLHEQYF
.	TRBV6-1	.	TRBJ1-2	TGTGCCAGCAGTGCATACAGCGGAGGCTACACCTTC	CASSAYSGGYTF
TRBD1	TRBV3-1	few	TRBJ2-1	TGTGCCAGCAGCCAAGAGCAAGAAAGGACAGGCCCTTTTAATGAGCAGTTCTTC	CASSQEQERTGPFNEQFF
TRBD2	TRBV3-1	.	TRBJ2-3	TGTGCCAGCAGCCAAACCGGGACTAGCGGGACAGATACGCAGTATTTT	CASSQTGTSGTDTQYF
.	TRBV29-1	few	TRBJ2-1	TGCAGCGTTGAACGATCCTCTACTGCGGGGATCTACAATGAGCAGTTCTTC	CSVERSSTAGIYNEQFF
.	TRBV5-1	.	TRBJ2-3	TGCGCCAGCAGCTCTCAGGAGAGGACAGATACGCAGTATTTT	CASSSQERTDTQYF
TRBD1	TRBV2	.	TRBJ2-4	TGTGCCAGCAGTTTAACCGTCAGGGGGGCCAAAAACATTCAGTACTTC	CASSLTVRGAKNIQYF
TRBD1	TRBV9	.	TRBJ1-1	TGTGCCAGCAGCCCGGGACAGGGGGCACCGGAAGCTTTCTTT	CASSPGQGAPEAFF
.	TRBV5-6	few	TRBJ2-7	TGTGCCAGCAGCTTGGGGACCGGGGGCACGTCCTTC	CASSLGTGGTSF
.	TRBV14	.	TRBJ1-2	TGTGCCAGCAGCCAAGGGATTTTCTATGGCTACACCTTC	CASSQGIFYGYTF
.	TRBV29-1	.	TRBJ2-7	TGCAGCGTTTTGAGGGACGCTGGGTACGAGCAGTACTTC	CSVLRDAGYEQYF
.	TRBV4-1	.	TRBJ2-5	TGCGCCAGCAGCCAAGACGGCGGACTAAGGGAGACCCAGTACTTC	CASSQDGGLRETQYF
.	TRBV27	.	TRBJ1-4	TGTGCCAGCAGTTTATCAGTGGGTAATGAAAAACTGTTTTTT	CASSLSVGNEKLFF
TRBD1	TRBV5-5	few	TRBJ1-2	TGTGCCAGCAGCTCGCGTGACCAGGGGGGCTATGGCTACACCTTC	CASSSRDQGGYGYTF
TRBD1	TRBV7-6	.	TRBJ1-5	TGTGCCAGCAGCCCCGGGACAGGGGGTAGCAATCAGCCCCAGCATTTT	CASSPGTGGSNQPQHF
.	TRBV5-4	.	TRBJ2-7	TGTGCCAGCAGCGCCCTACAGGGATCCGAGCAGTACTTC	CASSALQGSEQYF
TRBD1	TRBV10-3	.	TRBJ2-6	TGTGCCATCAGTGATTTAGAACAGGGGGCCGGGGCCAACGTCCTGACTTTC	CAISDLEQGAGANVLTF
TRBD1	TRBV4-2	few	TRBJ1-1	TGTGCCAGCAGCCAAGAGAGCGTCAGGGGGCCGAGCACTGAAGCTTTCTTT	CASSQESVRGPSTEAFF
.	TRBV9	.	TRBJ1-2	TGTGCCAGCAGCGTAGATGGGGGACTCTATGGCTACACCTTC	CASSVDGGLYGYTF
TRBD2	TRBV24-1	few	TRBJ2-1	TGTGCCACCAGCAGGACTAGCGGTAACAATGAGCAGTTCTTC	CATSRTSGNNEQFF
TRBD1	TRBV7-9	.	TRBJ1-1	TGTGCCAGCAGACAGGGGACGTTGGGTGAAGCTTTCTTT	CASRQGTLGEAFF
.	TRBV7-9	once	TRBJ2-7	TGTGCCAGCAGCCCGGACGGAGGGTACGAGCAGTACTTC	CASSPDGGYEQYF
.	TRBV4-2	few	TRBJ2-1	TGTGCCAGCAGCCAACGACGCCCAGGGGACCTCTCCTACAATGAGCAGTTCTTC	CASSQRRPGDLSYNEQFF
.	TRBV10-3	.	TRBJ2-7	TGTGCCATCAGTGAGTACCGACAGTTCTCCTACGAGCAGTACTTC	CAISEYRQFSYEQYF
TRBD1	TRBV7-9	few	TRBJ1-6	TGTGCCAGCAGCCCTCCGGGACAGGGGCCTTTAGGATCACCCCTCCACTTT	CASSPPGQGPLGSPLHF
.	TRBV4-1	.	TRBJ2-7	TGCGCCAGCAGCCAAGAAGTGGCACAGCTCTACGAGCAGTACTTC	CASSQEVAQLYEQYF
TRBD1	TRBV30	.	TRBJ1-2	TGTGCCTGGCGTCGACAGGGGCTCCACTATGGCTACACCTTC	CAWRRQGLHYGYTF
.	TRBV5-6	few	TRBJ2-1	TGTGCCAGCAGTAAAGGTTACAATGAGCAGTTCTTC	CASSKGYNEQFF
.	TRBV15	.	TRBJ1-1	TGTGCCACCAGCGAGCGACGTGCGGGGAACACTGAAGCTTTCTTT	CATSERRAGNTEAFF
.	TRBV25-1	once	TRBJ2-7	TGTGCCAGCAGTGAACAGGGCGTCCACGAGCAGTACTTC	CASSEQGVHEQYF
.	TRBV14	few	TRBJ1-2	TGTGCCAGCAGCCTTTATCGAACAGACGGCTACACCTTC	CASSLYRTDGYTF